One and the same sample provided the 29 T cell receptor beta chains below, sequenced in a study of blood T cell repertoires in COVID-19. Clones were sequenced by immunoSEQ multiplex PCR, and TCRdb holds only the in-frame ones, with some missing. The sample lists 150,000 to 200,000 clones, more than 75% occurring once. The sequencing sample was made of PBMCs or T cells enriched from blood (not recorded which). The receptors here all came from a woman between 50 and 59 years old who had recovered from COVID-19.

The chain carries TRBV2 and TRBJ2-3; D ambiguous. The CDR3 has 15 amino acids. V dropped 7 bases and J dropped 2 bases, with 16 bases sitting between them. In germline, CDR1 is SNHLY, CDR2 FYNNEI. CDR3 residues: CASIVAETPTDTQYF. CDR3 in DNA: TGTGCCAGCATTGTGGCGGAGACCCCCACAGATACGCAGTATTTT.

The chain joins TRBV24-1 to TRBJ2-2; 10 bases fit TRBD2. In germline, CDR1 is KGHDR, CDR2 SFDVKD. The CDR3 runs to 19 residues. V shed 3 bases and J 1 base; nucleotides not matched to a gene: 10. The CDR3: CATSDPLAGPLLNTGELFF. The CDR3 DNA is TGTGCCACCAGTGATCCACTAGCGGGGCCCCTCTTGAACACCGGGGAGCTGTTTTTT.

The chain has TRBV10-1 and TRBJ2-5, with 7 bases fitting TRBD1. Germline-derived CDR1 and CDR2 are WNHNN and SYGVQD (reference sequence). With 7 bases clipped from V and 4 bases from J, the junction kept 3 bases outside the gene matches. The CDR3 is 12 amino acids. In nucleotides, the CDR3 is TGCGCCAGCAACAGACAGGGAGAGACCCAGTACTTC. This encodes CASNRQGETQYF.

This clone was observed a single time. The rearrangement uses TRBV19 and TRBJ1-2, with D perhaps matching TRBD1 (6 bases). This CDR3 has 15 residues. Per germline, CDR1 LNHDA and CDR2 SQIVND (reference sequence). Trimming removed 3 bases at V and 4 bases at J, with 15 bases between. CDR3: CASSIQGNGAYGYTF. CDR3 bases: TGTGCCAGTAGTATTCAGGGGAATGGAGCCTATGGCTACACCTTC.

The chain employs TRBV11-3 and TRBJ2-7, with 8 bases fitting TRBD1. The ends lost 3 bases at V and 2 bases at J; junction bases unmatched: 3. Germline CDR1 SGHNT, CDR2 YENEEA. The CDR3 covers 14 residues. The CDR3 region is CASSFQGATYEQYF. The DNA of the CDR3 is TGTGCCAGCAGCTTCCAGGGGGCAACCTACGAGCAGTACTTC.

This sequence joins TRBV7-3 and TRBJ1-6; TRBD1 agrees at 7 bases. The V gene end was trimmed by 5 bases and the J gene end by 9 bases; junction bases not matched to a gene: 7. Looked up from germline, CDR1 is SGHTA and CDR2 is FQGTGA. This CDR3 contains 14 residues. The DNA of the CDR3 is TGTGCCAGCAGCCAACAGGGGAACGGTTCACCCCTCCACTTT. Amino acid sequence: CASSQQGNGSPLHF.

V and J are TRBV3-1 (or the pseudogene TRBV3-2) and TRBJ1-2; 9 bases line up with TRBD1. Per germline, CDR1 LGHDT and CDR2 YNNKEL (reference sequence). Germline trimming cut 2 bases from V and 3 bases from J; bases unmatched to any gene: 1. The CDR3 spans 14 residues. CDR3 in DNA: TGTGCCAGCAGCCAAACAGGGGGCGACTATGGCTACACCTTC. Amino acid sequence: CASSQTGGDYGYTF.

This clone was seen only a few times. The chain couples TRBV7-9 to TRBJ1-5; D may be TRBD1 (6 bases). The germline V gene encodes CDR1 SEHNR and CDR2 FQNEAQ (reference sequence). The CDR3 covers 14 residues. Trimming cost V 2 bases and J 3 bases, with 8 bases left between them. The CDR3 coding sequence is TGTGCCAGCAGCTTACAGGGGATCAATCAGCCCCAGCATTTT. Translated: CASSLQGINQPQHF.

The CDR3 bases are TGTGCCAGCAGCTTAGCAATTGGGGAGGGCCGGGAGACCCAGTACTTC. It is translated as CASSLAIGEGRETQYF. This chain uses TRBV11-1 with TRBJ2-5; 7 nucleotides line up with TRBD2. This CDR3 is 16 amino acids long. Germline CDR1 reads SGHAT; CDR2 reads FQDESV (reference sequence). The V gene end was trimmed by 0 bases and the J gene end by 5 bases; junction bases not matched to a gene: 9. Combining the CDR3 with reference TRBV11-1 and TRBJ2-5 gives the whole variable domain EAEVAQSPRYKITEKSQAVAFWCDPISGHATLYWYRQILGQGPELLVQFQDESVVDDSQLPKDRFSAERLKGVDSTLKIQPAELGDSAMYLCASSLAIGEGRETQYFGPGTRLLVL.

The rearrangement links TRBV4-3 to TRBJ1-3; possible D gene TRBD1, 5 bases. Germline V CDR1 and CDR2: LGHNA, YSLEER. V was trimmed by 3 bases and J by 2 bases, leaving 17 bases between them. The CDR3 is 17 residues long. For the CDR3, the DNA is TGCGCCAGCAGCCAGAAAACCGGGGGGGTAGCTGGAAACACCATATATTTT. Its translation is CASSQKTGGVAGNTIYF.

The chain links TRBV11-2 to TRBJ2-5, with 7 nucleotides matching TRBD1. Germline-derived CDR1 and CDR2 are SGHAT and FQNNGV. The length of the CDR3 is 15 residues. Trimming took 4 bases from V and 4 from J; bases not matched to a gene: 9. In DNA, the CDR3 is TGTGCCAGCAGCTCCGCGAGAAACAGGGGAGAGACCCAGTACTTC. Translated, it gives CASSSARNRGETQYF.

Here the CDR3 reads CASSLRGDTGFF. The DNA of the CDR3 is TGTGCCAGCAGCTTACGAGGGGACACCGGGTTCTTC. The chain is built from TRBV7-8 and TRBJ2-1; perhaps TRBD1 as D (6 bases). The CDR3 consists of 12 residues. Germline assignment: CDR1 SGHVS and CDR2 FQNEAQ. V was clipped by 2 bases and J by 15 bases, with 14 bases between them.

This rearrangement joins TRBV7-9 to TRBJ2-1; a possible D gene is TRBD2 (5 bases). The CDR3 runs to 14 residues. Trimming removed 4 bases from V and 8 bases from J, with 15 bases in between. CDR1 and CDR2 from the germline V gene are SEHNR and FQNEAQ (reference sequence). The CDR3: CASSSNGVYDEQFF. In nucleotides, the CDR3 is TGTGCCAGCAGCTCAAACGGGGTTTACGATGAGCAGTTCTTC.

The rearrangement joins TRBV11-3 to TRBJ2-7, with 9 bases identical to TRBD2. The ends lost 3 bases at V and 0 bases at J; junction bases unmatched: 12. The CDR3 consists of 18 residues. In germline, CDR1 is SGHNT, CDR2 YENEEA. The CDR3 loop reads CASSLGRGGALGSYEQYF. DNA for the CDR3: TGTGCCAGCAGCTTGGGGCGCGGGGGGGCTCTGGGCTCCTACGAGCAGTACTTC.

The V gene is TRBV18, the J gene TRBJ1-1; D unclear. This CDR3 region has 14 residues. Germline V CDR1 and CDR2: KGHSH, LQKENI. Trimming took 3 bases from V and 5 from J, leaving 13 bases between them. Here the CDR3 DNA reads TGTGCCAGCTCACCGAGGCCCGGGGTAACTGAAGCTTTCTTT. It translates to CASSPRPGVTEAFF. Looking up the rest from reference TRBV18 and TRBJ1-1 gives the full variable domain: NAGVMQNPRHLVRRRGQEARLRCSPMKGHSHVYWYRQLPEEGLKFMVYLQKENIIDESGMPKERFSAEFPKEGPSILRIQQVVRGDSAAYFCASSPRPGVTEAFFGQGTRLTVV.

V is TRBV7-2 and J is TRBJ2-5; possible D gene TRBD1, 6 bases. Per germline, CDR1 SGHTA and CDR2 FQGNSA. V dropped 5 bases and J dropped 1 base, with 20 bases sitting between them. CDR3 length: 17 amino acids. The CDR3 coding sequence is TGTGCCAGCAGCCGCGGATTCCTCGACAGGTCCCAAGAGACCCAGTACTTC. This gives the protein CASSRGFLDRSQETQYF.

The chain carries TRBV14 and TRBJ2-7, with TRBD1 as a possible D gene (5 bases). The V and J ends lost 0 bases and 3 bases respectively, with 12 bases between them. CDR3 size: 15 residues. Looked up from germline, CDR1 is SGHDN and CDR2 is FVKESK. The CDR3 DNA reads as TGTGCCAGCAGCCAAGATATGGACACACTCTACGAGCAGTACTTC. Translating it yields CASSQDMDTLYEQYF. Variable domain in full (rest from reference TRBV14 and TRBJ2-7): EAGVTQFPSHSVIEKGQTVTLRCDPISGHDNLYWYRRVMGKEIKFLLHFVKESKQDESGMPNNRFLAERTGGTYSTLKVQPAELEDSGVYFCASSQDMDTLYEQYFGPGTRLTVT.

The chain links TRBV7-6 to TRBJ2-5; 9 bases agree with TRBD1. CDR3 length: 15 amino acids. Germline-derived CDR1 and CDR2 are SGHVS and FNYEAQ. After removal of 1 base from V and 4 bases from J, the junction contained 4 bases not matched to a gene. CDR3 DNA sequence: TGTGCCAGCAGCTTAGGGACAGGGGTCGGAGAGACCCAGTACTTC. Translating it yields CASSLGTGVGETQYF. The full variable domain, with the rest looked up from reference TRBV7-6 and TRBJ2-5, is GAGVSQSPRYKVTKRGQDVALRCDPISGHVSLYWYRQALGQGPEFLTYFNYEAQQDKSGLPNDRFSAERPEGSISTLTIQRTEQRDSAMYRCASSLGTGVGETQYFGPGTRLLVL.

The J gene is TRBJ1-2, the V gene TRBV29-1; D might be TRBD1 (6 bases). The V end lost 2 bases, the J end lost 2 bases, and 15 bases lay between the germline ends. This CDR3 has 15 amino acids. Germline CDR1 SQVTM, CDR2 ANQGSEA. The CDR3 sequence: CSVEPRGWENYGYTF. Here the CDR3 DNA reads TGCAGCGTTGAACCCAGGGGTTGGGAAAACTATGGCTACACCTTC.

The V and J genes are TRBV5-4 and TRBJ2-1; D might be TRBD2 (7 bases). This CDR3 spans 14 amino acids. The V end was cut by 4 bases, the J end by 4 bases, with 12 bases between. CDR1 is SGHNT and CDR2 is YYREEE in the germline V gene (reference sequence). The CDR3 bases are TGTGCCAGCAGCGTAGGGGGGGGGTACAATGAGCAGTTCTTC. It translates to CASSVGGGYNEQFF.

This clone showed up just a few times. The V gene is TRBV6-5, the J gene TRBJ1-4; 9 bases line up with TRBD1. Germline lookup yields CDR1 MNHEY and CDR2 SVGAGI. The CDR3 spans 15 residues. V shed 4 bases, J shed 6 bases, and the junction held 6 bases outside the gene matches. The CDR3, as DNA: TGTGCCAGCAGTTCGAGACAGGGGGATTATGAAAAACTGTTTTTT. Translating gives CASSSRQGDYEKLFF.

The chain is built from TRBV5-1 and TRBJ2-1; 8 bases line up with TRBD2. Germline V CDR1 and CDR2: SGHRS, YFSETQ. V was pared by 4 bases and J by 8 bases, with 5 bases of the junction left unmatched. This CDR3 contains 13 residues. This CDR3 is CASSPPGRDEQFF. DNA of the CDR3: TGCGCCAGCAGCCCACCCGGGAGGGATGAGCAGTTCTTC. The full variable domain, its missing parts supplied by reference TRBV5-1 and TRBJ2-1, is KAGVTQTPRYLIKTRGQQVTLSCSPISGHRSVSWYQQTPGQGLQFLFEYFSETQRNKGNFPGRFSGRQFSNSRSEMNVSTLELGDSALYLCASSPPGRDEQFFGPGTRLTVL.

This clone was detected only once. DNA of the CDR3: TGTGCCAGCAGTGAAATAGTCGGCAGGAGGGAGACCCAGTACTTC. Translating it yields CASSEIVGRRETQYF. The chain is built from TRBV2 and TRBJ2-5; TRBD2 is a possible D gene (5 bases). Germline-derived CDR1 and CDR2 are SNHLY and FYNNEI. The CDR3 spans 15 residues. Deletions cut 2 bases from V and 5 bases from J, with 15 bases between.

The genes are TRBV27 and TRBJ1-6; no reliable D call. The germline V gene encodes CDR1 MNHEY and CDR2 SMNVEV (reference sequence). The CDR3 sequence is 14 residues long. V was trimmed by 4 bases and J by 8 bases, leaving 12 bases between them. CDR3: CASSSTTFDSPLHF. CDR3 DNA: TGTGCCAGCAGTTCGACGACTTTTGATTCACCCCTCCACTTT.

The chain uses TRBV27 and TRBJ2-2; maybe TRBD2 (5 bases). The V end lost 5 bases, the J end lost 4 bases, and 11 bases lay between the germline ends. This CDR3 is built from 14 residues. CDR1 is MNHEY and CDR2 is SMNVEV in the germline V gene (reference sequence). The CDR3 reads CASSPLGSTGELFF. The CDR3 DNA reads TGTGCCAGCAGTCCACTGGGGAGCACCGGGGAGCTGTTTTTT.

The V and J genes are TRBV6-5 and TRBJ1-2, with D possibly matching TRBD1 (6 bases). The CDR3 has 14 residues. Per the germline V gene, CDR1 is MNHEY and CDR2 is SVGAGI. V lost 6 bases, J lost 4 bases, and 15 bases lay in between. The CDR3 reads CASRGQGSFYGYTF. In nucleotides, the CDR3 is TGTGCCAGCAGGGGGCAGGGGTCTTTCTATGGCTACACCTTC.

The rearrangement uses TRBV12-3 or TRBV12-4 and TRBJ1-2; D is ambiguous. Trimming stripped 7 bases from V and 0 bases from J, with 9 bases between. This CDR3 has 13 residues. The CDR3 spells CASTRGANYGYTF. CDR3 sequence (DNA): TGTGCCAGCACCCGGGGAGCTAACTATGGCTACACCTTC.

The rearrangement links TRBV29-1 to TRBJ1-5; a weak D match, TRBD1 (5 bases). Germline V lookup: CDR1 SQVTM, CDR2 ANQGSEA. The CDR3 sequence is 14 residues long. V was trimmed by 5 bases and J by 2 bases, leaving 13 bases between them. CDR3 sequence reads: CSVRRGEGNQPQHF. CDR3 DNA: TGCAGCGTTCGTAGGGGTGAGGGCAATCAGCCCCAGCATTTT. The full variable domain, rest sourced from reference TRBV29-1 and TRBJ1-5, is SAVISQKPSRDICQRGTSLTIQCQVDSQVTMMFWYRQQPGQSLTLIATANQGSEATYESGFVIDKFPISRPNLTFSTLTVSNMSPEDSSIYLCSVRRGEGNQPQHFGDGTRLSIL.

The V and J genes are TRBV7-3 and TRBJ2-7, with a weak D call TRBD1 (6 bases). Looked up from germline, CDR1 is SGHTA and CDR2 is FQGTGA. CDR3 size: 15 residues. V was trimmed by 5 bases and J by 3 bases, leaving 17 bases between them. CDR3 loop: CASSILAGDGYEQYF. The CDR3 nucleotides are TGTGCCAGCAGCATCCTTGCAGGGGATGGCTACGAGCAGTACTTC.